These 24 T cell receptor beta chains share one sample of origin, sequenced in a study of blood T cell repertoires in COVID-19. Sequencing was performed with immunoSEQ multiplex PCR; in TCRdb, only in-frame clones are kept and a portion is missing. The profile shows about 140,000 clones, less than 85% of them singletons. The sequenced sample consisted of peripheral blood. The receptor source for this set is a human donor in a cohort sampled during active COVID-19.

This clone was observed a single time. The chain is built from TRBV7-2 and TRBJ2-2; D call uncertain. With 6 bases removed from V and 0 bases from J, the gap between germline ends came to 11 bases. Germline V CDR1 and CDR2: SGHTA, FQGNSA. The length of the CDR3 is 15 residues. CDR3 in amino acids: CASRTRQTNTGELFF. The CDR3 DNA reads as TGTGCCAGCAGGACCCGACAAACGAACACCGGGGAGCTGTTTTTT.

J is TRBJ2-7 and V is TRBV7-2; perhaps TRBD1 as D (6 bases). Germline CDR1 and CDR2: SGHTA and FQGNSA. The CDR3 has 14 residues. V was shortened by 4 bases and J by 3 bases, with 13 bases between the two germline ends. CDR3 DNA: TGTGCCAGCAGCTCAATGGACAGTTACTACGAGCAGTACTTC. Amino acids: CASSSMDSYYEQYF.

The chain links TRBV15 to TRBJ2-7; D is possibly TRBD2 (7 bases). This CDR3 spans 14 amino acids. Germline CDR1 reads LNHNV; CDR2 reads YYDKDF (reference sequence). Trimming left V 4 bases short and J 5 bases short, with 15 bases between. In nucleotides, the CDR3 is TGTGCCACCAGCACCTCCGGGGGGCTCAACGAGCAGTACTTC. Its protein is CATSTSGGLNEQYF.

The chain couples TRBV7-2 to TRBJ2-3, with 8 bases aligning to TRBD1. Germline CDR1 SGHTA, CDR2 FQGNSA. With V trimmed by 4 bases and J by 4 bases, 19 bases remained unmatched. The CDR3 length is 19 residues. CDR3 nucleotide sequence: TGTGCCAGCAGCTCCCTCCTCCAGGGGGCAAGGGGGATAGCAGATACGCAGTATTTT. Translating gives CASSSLLQGARGIADTQYF.

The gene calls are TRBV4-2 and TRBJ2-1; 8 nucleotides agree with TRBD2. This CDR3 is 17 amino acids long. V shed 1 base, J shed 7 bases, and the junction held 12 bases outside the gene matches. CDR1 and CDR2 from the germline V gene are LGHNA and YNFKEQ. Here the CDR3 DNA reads TGTGCCAGCAGCCAAGTCGGGACGGGGGGGACCATTAATGAGCAGTTCTTC. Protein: CASSQVGTGGTINEQFF.

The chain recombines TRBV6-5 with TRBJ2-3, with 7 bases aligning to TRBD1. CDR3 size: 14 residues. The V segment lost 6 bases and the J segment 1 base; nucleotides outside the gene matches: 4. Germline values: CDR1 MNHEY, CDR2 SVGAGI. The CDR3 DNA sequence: TGTGCCAGCAGGACAGGGATGGGCACAGATACGCAGTATTTT. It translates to CASRTGMGTDTQYF.

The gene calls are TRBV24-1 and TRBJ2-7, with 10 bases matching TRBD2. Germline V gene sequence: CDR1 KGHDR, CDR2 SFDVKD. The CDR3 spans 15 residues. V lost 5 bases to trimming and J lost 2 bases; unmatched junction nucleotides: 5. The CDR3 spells CATSVASGGTYEQYF. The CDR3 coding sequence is TGTGCCACCAGTGTTGCTAGCGGGGGCACCTACGAGCAGTACTTC.

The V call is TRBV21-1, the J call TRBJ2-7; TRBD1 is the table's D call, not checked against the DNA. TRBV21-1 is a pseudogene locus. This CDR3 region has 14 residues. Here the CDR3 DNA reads TGTGCCAGCAGCAAAGGACAGGGCGAGCACGAGCAGTACTTC. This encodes CASSKGQGEHEQYF.

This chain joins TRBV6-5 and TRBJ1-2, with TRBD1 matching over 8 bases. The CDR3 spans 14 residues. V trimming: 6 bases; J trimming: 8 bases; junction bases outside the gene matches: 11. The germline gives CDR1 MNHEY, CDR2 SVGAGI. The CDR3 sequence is CASRKSGGSDGYTF. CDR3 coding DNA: TGTGCCAGCAGGAAATCAGGGGGCTCTGACGGCTACACCTTC.

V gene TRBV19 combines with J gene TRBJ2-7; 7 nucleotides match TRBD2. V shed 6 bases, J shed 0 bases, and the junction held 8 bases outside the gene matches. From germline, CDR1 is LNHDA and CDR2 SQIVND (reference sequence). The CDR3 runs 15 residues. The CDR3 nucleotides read TGTGCCAGTAGGAGCGCCAGCGGGGACTCCTACGAGCAGTACTTC. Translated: CASRSASGDSYEQYF.

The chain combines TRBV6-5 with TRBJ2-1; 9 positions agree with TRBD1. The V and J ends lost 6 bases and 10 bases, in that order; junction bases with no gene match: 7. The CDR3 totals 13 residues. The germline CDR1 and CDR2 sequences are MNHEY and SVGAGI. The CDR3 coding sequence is TGTGCCAGCAGGGGGACAGGGCAAGTCGAGCAGTTCTTC. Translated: CASRGTGQVEQFF.

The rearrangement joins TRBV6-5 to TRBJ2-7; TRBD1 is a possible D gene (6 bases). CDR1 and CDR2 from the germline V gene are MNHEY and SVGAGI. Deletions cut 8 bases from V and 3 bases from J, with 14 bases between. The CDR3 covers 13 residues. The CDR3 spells CASETLGGYEQYF. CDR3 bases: TGTGCCAGCGAGACTTTAGGGGGCTACGAGCAGTACTTC.

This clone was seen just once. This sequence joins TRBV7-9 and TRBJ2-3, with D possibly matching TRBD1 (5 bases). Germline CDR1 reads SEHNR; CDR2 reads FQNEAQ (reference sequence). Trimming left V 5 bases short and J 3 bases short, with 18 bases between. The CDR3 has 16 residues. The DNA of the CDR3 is TGTGCCAGCAGCCAGGGTTTTAACAGTCCGACAGATACGCAGTATTTT. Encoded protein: CASSQGFNSPTDTQYF.

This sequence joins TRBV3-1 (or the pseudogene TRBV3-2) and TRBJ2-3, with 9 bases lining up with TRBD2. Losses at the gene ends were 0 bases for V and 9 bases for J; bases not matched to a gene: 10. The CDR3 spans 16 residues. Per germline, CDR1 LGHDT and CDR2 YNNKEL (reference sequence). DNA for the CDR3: TGTGCCAGCAGCCAAGAACAGCGGGGGGCCTCCTGGACGCAGTATTTT. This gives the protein CASSQEQRGASWTQYF.

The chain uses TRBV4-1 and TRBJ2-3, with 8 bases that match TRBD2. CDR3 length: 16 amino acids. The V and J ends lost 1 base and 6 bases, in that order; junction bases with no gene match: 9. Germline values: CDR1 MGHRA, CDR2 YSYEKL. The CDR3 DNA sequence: TGCGCCAGCAGCCAAGGATTCGGGGGGGCGGGGGATACGCAGTATTTT. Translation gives CASSQGFGGAGDTQYF.

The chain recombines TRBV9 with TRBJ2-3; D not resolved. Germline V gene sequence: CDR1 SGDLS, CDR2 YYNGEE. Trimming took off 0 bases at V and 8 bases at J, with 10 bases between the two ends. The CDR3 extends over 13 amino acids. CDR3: CASSVGGESTQYF. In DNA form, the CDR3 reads TGTGCCAGCAGCGTAGGAGGCGAAAGTACGCAGTATTTT.

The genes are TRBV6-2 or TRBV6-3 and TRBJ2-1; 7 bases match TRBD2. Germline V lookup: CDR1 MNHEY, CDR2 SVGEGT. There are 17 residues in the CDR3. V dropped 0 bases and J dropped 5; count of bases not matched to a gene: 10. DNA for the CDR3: TGTGCCAGCAGTTACTCGAGTCGGGGGGTTATTAACAATGAGCAGTTCTTC. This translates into CASSYSSRGVINNEQFF.

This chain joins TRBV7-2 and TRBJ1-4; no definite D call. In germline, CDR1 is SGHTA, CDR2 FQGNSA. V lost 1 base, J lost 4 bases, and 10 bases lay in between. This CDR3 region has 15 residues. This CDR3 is CASSLEALNNEKLFF. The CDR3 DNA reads TGTGCCAGCAGCTTAGAAGCCCTCAATAATGAAAAACTGTTTTTT.

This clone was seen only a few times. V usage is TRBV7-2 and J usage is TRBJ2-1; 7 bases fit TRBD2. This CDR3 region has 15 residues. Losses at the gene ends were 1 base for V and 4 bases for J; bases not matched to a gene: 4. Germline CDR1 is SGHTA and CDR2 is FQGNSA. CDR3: CASSLDGLGYNEQFF. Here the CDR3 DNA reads TGTGCCAGCAGCTTAGATGGACTAGGGTACAATGAGCAGTTCTTC.

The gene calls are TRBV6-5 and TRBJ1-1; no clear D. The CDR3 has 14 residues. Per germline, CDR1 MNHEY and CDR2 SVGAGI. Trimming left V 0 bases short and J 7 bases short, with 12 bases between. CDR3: CASSYSETGFEAFF. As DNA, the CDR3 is TGTGCCAGCAGTTACTCCGAGACCGGGTTTGAAGCTTTCTTT.

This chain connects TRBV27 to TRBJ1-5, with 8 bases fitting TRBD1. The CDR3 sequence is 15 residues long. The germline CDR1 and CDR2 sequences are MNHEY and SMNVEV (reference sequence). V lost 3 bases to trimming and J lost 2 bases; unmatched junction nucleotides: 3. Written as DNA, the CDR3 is TGTGCCAGCAGTTTCGGGACAGGCGGCAATCAGCCCCAGCATTTT. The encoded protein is CASSFGTGGNQPQHF.

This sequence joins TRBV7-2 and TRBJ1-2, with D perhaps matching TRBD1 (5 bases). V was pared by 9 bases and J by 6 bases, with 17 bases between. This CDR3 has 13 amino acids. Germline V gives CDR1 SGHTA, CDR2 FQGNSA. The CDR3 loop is CARAGPARDGYTF. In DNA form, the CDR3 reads TGTGCCAGAGCCGGGCCCGCCAGGGATGGCTACACCTTC.

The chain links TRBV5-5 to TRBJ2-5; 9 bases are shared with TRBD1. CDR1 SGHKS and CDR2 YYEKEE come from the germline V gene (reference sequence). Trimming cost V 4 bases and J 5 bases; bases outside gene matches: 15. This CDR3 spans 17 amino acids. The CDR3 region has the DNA TGTGCCAGCAGCCGGGCACCCGGGACAGGGTTGTCGGAGACCCAGTACTTC. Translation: CASSRAPGTGLSETQYF.

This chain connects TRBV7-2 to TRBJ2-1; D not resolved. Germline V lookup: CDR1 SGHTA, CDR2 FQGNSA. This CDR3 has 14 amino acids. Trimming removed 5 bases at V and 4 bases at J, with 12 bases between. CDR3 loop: CASSPWADYNEQFF. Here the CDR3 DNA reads TGTGCCAGCAGCCCGTGGGCCGATTACAATGAGCAGTTCTTC. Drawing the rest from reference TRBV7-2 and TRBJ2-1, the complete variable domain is GAGVSQSPSNKVTEKGKDVELRCDPISGHTALYWYRQSLGQGLEFLIYFQGNSAPDKSGLPSDRFSAERTGGSVSTLTIQRTQQEDSAVYLCASSPWADYNEQFFGPGTRLTVL.